The 24 T cell receptor beta chains presented below share a single source sample, sequenced in a study of spatial heterogeneity in lung cancer. In TCRdb, the 5' RACE reads were re-called with MiXCR into one record per CDR3 protein. The profile shows about 120,000 distinct CDR3 sequences, 9% to 15% of them singletons. The sample's time point: blood at routine non-recurrence follow-up after resection. No cells were sorted before sequencing. The whole RNA sequenced was extracted from tumor, nontumor lung or frozen PBMC. The sample in question was PBMCs, obtained at follow-up. The source is a male donor with early-stage non-small cell lung cancer.

The chain combines TRBV10-2 with TRBJ1-1; 7 positions agree with TRBD1. Looked up from germline, CDR1 is WSHSY and CDR2 is SAAADI. V lost 10 bases, J lost 1 base, and 3 bases stayed unmatched. This CDR3 is 12 amino acids long. The CDR3 coding sequence is TGCGCCACAAGACAGGGGAACACTGAAGCTTTCTTT. This codes for CATRQGNTEAFF.

This clonotype has ten or more counts. V and J are TRBV4-2 and TRBJ2-3; D is possibly TRBD1 (5 bases). Between the trimmed V and J ends, which lost 4 bases and 2 bases, there was a span of 10 bases. Germline values: CDR1 LGHNA, CDR2 YNFKEQ. The CDR3 sequence is 14 residues long. The CDR3 nucleotides read TGTGCCAGCAGCCCCGGACAAGCCACAGATACGCAGTATTTT. It encodes CASSPGQATDTQYF.

In this sample, this clonotype turned up many times. The V and J genes are TRBV4-3 and TRBJ2-1, with D uncertain. The V end lost 6 bases, the J end lost 8 bases, and 14 bases lay between the germline ends. CDR3 length equals 13 residues. CDR1 and CDR2 from the germline V gene are LGHNA and YSLEER. The CDR3 spells CASSGRVMDEQFF. The CDR3 DNA is TGCGCCAGCAGTGGCCGGGTGATGGATGAGCAGTTCTTC.

This clonotype occurred a few times. The chain carries TRBV6-5 and TRBJ2-7, with 7 bases identical to TRBD1. This CDR3 comprises 16 residues. V was pared by 4 bases and J by 3 bases, with 12 bases of the junction left unmatched. CDR1 and CDR2 from the germline V gene are MNHEY and SVGAGI. The CDR3 DNA follows: TGTGCCAGCAGTTCAACCAACAGGGGTTCACTCTACGAGCAGTACTTC. As protein: CASSSTNRGSLYEQYF.

This clonotype was counted many times. The chain combines TRBV3-1 with TRBJ1-5; D is uncertain. This CDR3 is built from 15 residues. Germline CDR1 LGHDT, CDR2 YNNKEL (reference sequence). V was trimmed by 4 bases and J by 2 bases, leaving 12 bases between them. The CDR3 protein is CASSPKAWGNQPQHF. Here the CDR3 DNA reads TGTGCCAGCAGCCCTAAAGCCTGGGGCAATCAGCCCCAGCATTTT.

This chain links TRBV28 with TRBJ1-1; perhaps TRBD1 as D (5 bases). The CDR3 has 15 amino acids. Between the trimmed V and J ends, which lost 2 bases and 4 bases, there was a span of 14 bases. The germline V gene has CDR1 MDHEN and CDR2 SYDVKM. CDR3 residues: CASSLVSPGATEAFF. The DNA for the CDR3 is TGTGCCAGCAGTTTAGTGTCCCCTGGGGCCACTGAAGCTTTCTTT.

The chain couples TRBV9 to TRBJ2-7; D may be TRBD2 (6 bases). Trimming left V 2 bases short and J 5 bases short, with 20 bases between. This CDR3 spans 16 amino acids. Germline V gene data show CDR1 as SGDLS and CDR2 as YYNGEE. This CDR3 is CASSVAGTPGFDEQYF. CDR3 bases: TGTGCCAGCAGCGTTGCAGGGACTCCCGGCTTCGACGAGCAGTACTTC. Full variable domain (rest looked up from reference TRBV9 and TRBJ2-7): DSGVTQTPKHLITATGQRVTLRCSPRSGDLSVYWYQQSLDQGLQFLIQYYNGEERAKGNILERFSAQQFPDLHSELNLSSLELGDSALYFCASSVAGTPGFDEQYFGPGTRLTVT.

This clonotype was counted between two and nine times. The V and J genes are TRBV19 and TRBJ1-1; D might be TRBD1 (5 bases). This CDR3 has 14 residues. Germline CDR1 LNHDA, CDR2 SQIVND (reference sequence). The V and J ends lost 6 bases and 0 bases respectively, with 11 bases between them. The CDR3, as DNA: TGTGCCAGTAGCTCACAGGCTGTGAACACTGAAGCTTTCTTT. It specifies CASSSQAVNTEAFF.

This clonotype was picked up one time. The rearrangement links TRBV7-9 to TRBJ2-7; TRBD1 agrees at 8 bases. Germline V lookup: CDR1 SEHNR, CDR2 FQNEAQ (reference sequence). Trimming removed 8 bases from V and 4 bases from J; junction bases left unmatched: 10. The CDR3 is 14 amino acids. The CDR3 here is CASAPGNRGYEQYF. CDR3 nucleotides: TGTGCCAGCGCCCCCGGGAACAGGGGGTACGAGCAGTACTTC.

The rearrangement uses TRBV10-3 and TRBJ1-5, with 7 bases identical to TRBD1. The CDR3 runs 15 residues. J lost 9 bases, V lost 2 bases, and 10 bases had no gene match. CDR1 is ENHRY and CDR2 is SYGVKD in the germline V gene. In DNA, the CDR3 is TGTGCCATCAGTGAGAAGTCAGGGGGTTCCTCGCCCCAGCATTTT. This codes for CAISEKSGGSSPQHF.

On this clonotype: A much larger clone lies a single base off, so this may be a read error. This chain links TRBV5-8 with TRBJ1-5; no reliable D call. The CDR3 length is 12 residues. Germline V gene sequence: CDR1 SGHTS, CDR2 YDEGEE. The CDR3 DNA is TGTGCCAGCTGCCGGGGAGATCAGCCCCGGCATTTT. The encoded protein is CASCRGDQPRHF.

This chain links TRBV27 with TRBJ2-6; D is perhaps TRBD2 (5 bases). Per germline, CDR1 MNHEY and CDR2 SMNVEV (reference sequence). The CDR3 extends over 20 amino acids. V shed 2 bases and J shed 0 bases, with 20 bases lying between them. CDR3 sequence: CASSLRRRDYYSSGANVLTF. CDR3 coding DNA: TGTGCCAGCAGTTTAAGACGCCGTGACTACTATTCCTCTGGGGCCAACGTCCTGACTTTC.

V is TRBV20-1 and J is TRBJ2-5; 9 bases are shared with TRBD2. V trimming: 3 bases; J trimming: 2 bases; junction bases outside the gene matches: 7. CDR1 is DFQATT and CDR2 is SNEGSKA in the germline V gene (reference sequence). The CDR3 loop spans 15 amino acids. CDR3 sequence: CSASSVAGEQETQYF. The CDR3 bases are TGCAGTGCTAGCTCGGTAGCGGGGGAACAAGAGACCCAGTACTTC.

The chain recombines TRBV6-6 with TRBJ1-1; a possible D gene is TRBD1 (5 bases). From germline, CDR1 is MNHNY and CDR2 SVGAGI (reference sequence). V gave up 2 bases and J gave up 5 bases, with 9 bases separating them. The CDR3 spans 13 residues. CDR3 sequence (DNA): TGTGCCAGCAGTTACCGGGGGAGAACTGAAGCTTTCTTT. Its translation is CASSYRGRTEAFF.

V and J are TRBV28 and TRBJ1-1; TRBD1 agrees at 7 bases. Trimming removed 10 bases from V and 4 bases from J; junction bases left unmatched: 9. The CDR3 is 13 residues long. Germline CDR1 MDHEN, CDR2 SYDVKM. DNA of the CDR3: TGTGCCACCGAATTCCAGGGGGTCACTGAAGCTTTCTTT. This sequence encodes CATEFQGVTEAFF.

This clonotype was counted at least ten times. The rearrangement uses TRBV20-1 and TRBJ1-5, with D possibly TRBD1 on 5 matching bases. CDR1 is DFQATT, CDR2 SNEGSKA, per germline (reference sequence). V shed 3 bases and J shed 2 bases, with 5 bases lying between them. CDR3 length equals 12 residues. The CDR3 nucleotides are TGCAGTGCTAGGACAGGCAATCAGCCCCAGCATTTT. It specifies CSARTGNQPQHF.

This clonotype was detected only a few times. The CDR3 bases are TGCGCCAGCAGTGGATGGGATCGGGAGACCCAGTACTTC. Encoded protein: CASSGWDRETQYF. The rearrangement uses TRBV5-1 and TRBJ2-5; D not resolved. Germline V gene data show CDR1 as SGHRS and CDR2 as YFSETQ. Trimming removed 5 bases at V and 5 bases at J, with 13 bases between. The CDR3 length is 13 residues.

V and J are TRBV5-1 and TRBJ2-3; no clear D. Trimming stripped 4 bases from V and 3 bases from J, with 15 bases between. Germline V lookup: CDR1 SGHRS, CDR2 YFSETQ. The CDR3 contains 15 residues. CDR3 in DNA: TGCGCCAGCAGCGCCGGGCTCCTGGGGACAGATACGCAGTATTTT. Translated: CASSAGLLGTDTQYF.

J is TRBJ2-7 and V is TRBV9, with 11 nucleotides matching TRBD1. V shed 4 bases and J 1 base; nucleotides not matched to a gene: 4. CDR1 is SGDLS and CDR2 is YYNGEE in the germline V gene. The CDR3 is 15 residues long. CDR3 sequence reads: CASSSGTGGSYEQYF. CDR3 bases: TGTGCCAGCAGCTCCGGGACAGGGGGTTCCTACGAGCAGTACTTC.

The chain carries TRBV28 and TRBJ2-7; TRBD1 or TRBD2 may be the D gene (6 bases each). Trimming took 2 bases from V and 9 from J, leaving 8 bases between them. This CDR3 spans 11 amino acids. Germline CDR1 and CDR2: MDHEN and SYDVKM. CDR3 sequence (DNA): TGTGCCAGCAGTTTAAAGGGGGGGCAGTACTTC. Amino acid sequence: CASSLKGGQYF.

By sample share, this clonotype is medium-sized. V and J are TRBV6-5 and TRBJ2-1; 8 bases fit TRBD1. The CDR3 covers 14 residues. The V gene's germline CDR1 is MNHEY and CDR2 SVGAGI. The trim removed 6 bases at V and 6 bases at J, leaving 7 bases unmatched. The DNA of the CDR3 is TGTGCCAGCAGAGGACAGGGAGAATCCAATGAGCAGTTCTTC. Translating it yields CASRGQGESNEQFF.

The chain couples TRBV6-2 or TRBV6-3 to TRBJ1-2; D unclear. CDR1 and CDR2 (germline): MNHEY, SVGEGT. V was trimmed by 10 bases and J by 4 bases, leaving 13 bases between them. CDR3 length: 12 residues. CDR3: CATRVQLYGYTF. DNA for the CDR3: TGTGCCACGAGGGTACAGCTCTATGGCTACACCTTC.

The sample holds a few counts of this clonotype. This rearrangement joins TRBV5-1 to TRBJ1-5; 7 bases line up with TRBD1. CDR3 length equals 16 residues. Trimming cost V 4 bases and J 0 bases; bases outside gene matches: 7. CDR1 and CDR2 (germline): SGHRS, YFSETQ. The CDR3 here is CASSPGTDYSNQPQHF. The CDR3 nucleotides are TGCGCCAGCAGCCCTGGGACAGATTATAGCAATCAGCCCCAGCATTTT.

This clonotype has a count of ten or more. The rearrangement uses TRBV19 and TRBJ1-5; D possibly corresponds to TRBD1 (6 bases). Germline assignment: CDR1 LNHDA and CDR2 SQIVND (reference sequence). V lost 4 bases and J 3 bases, leaving 16 bases between the germline ends. The CDR3 extends over 16 amino acids. The CDR3 DNA follows: TGTGCCAGTAGTACATCGGGGGGCCATATCAATCAGCCCCAGCATTTT. Protein: CASSTSGGHINQPQHF.